This record concerns one TCR beta chain sequence. CDR1 and CDR2 (germline): SGHAT, FQNNGV. The length of the CDR3 is 15 residues. Losses at the gene ends were 4 bases for V and 3 bases for J; bases not matched to a gene: 8. The authors' processing: For nucleated cells, counts were estimated from reference gene primer amplification. Clones were read by immunoSEQ multiplex PCR, and TCRdb kept only the in-frame ones, dropping some. The DNA gave D and trimming, while V, J and clone size come from that table. The table has around 170,000 clones, under 85% seen once. This sample was taken from a study of blood T cell repertoires in COVID-19. The overall study: The samples span acute and convalescent COVID-19 from the United States, Italy and Spain. Sources were T cells, B-cell-depleted T cells, or PBMCs; the material itself was cDNA or gDNA.

The receptor was isolated from a woman between 40 and 50 years old with acute or convalescent COVID-19. The sequenced sample was peripheral blood. The chain employs TRBV11-2 and TRBJ1-1; 7 positions match TRBD1. DNA of the CDR3: TGTGCCAGCAGCTCGCTACGACAGGGTTACACTGAAGCTTTCTTT. Residues: CASSSLRQGYTEAFF.